These T cell receptor beta chains were read from a single sample in a study of cytomegalovirus exposure and HLA in healthy donors. Some clones are missing from TCRdb's copy, which holds only in-frame ones; the method was immunoSEQ multiplex PCR. The sample consists of around 130,000 clones, around 67% of them appearing once. The sample taken for sequencing was PBMCs. All receptors come from a woman aged 40-49 years in good health and CMV-seropositive. Both conserved end residues are part of each CDR3. D genes are given only for firm matches. Clone size is shown for a subset of rows, as once, few, many or a class of expanded clone.

size,D,J,V,DNA,CDR3
-,TRBD1,TRBJ2-7,TRBV19,TGTGCCAGTAGTGAACCGGGACAGGCAACCTACGAGCAGTACTTC,CASSEPGQATYEQYF
-,TRBD1,TRBJ2-7,TRBV6-1,TGTGCCAGCACCCGGGACAGGGGCTACGAGCAGTACTTC,CASTRDRGYEQYF
-,-,TRBJ1-3,TRBV28,TGTGCCAGCACCTCGGGCAGGGTCGCAAACACCATATATTTT,CASTSGRVANTIYF
-,-,TRBJ2-1,TRBV5-8,TGTGCCAGCAGCGCCTGGGCCGGAGGGAATGAGCAGTTCTTC,CASSAWAGGNEQFF
once,TRBD1,TRBJ1-2,TRBV6-5,TGTGCCAGCATGCCGGACAGGGGAGGTAGTGGCTACACCTTC,CASMPDRGGSGYTF
-,-,TRBJ1-2,TRBV29-1,TGCAGCGTCCCATCTCCCAACAGCTATGGCTACACCTTC,CSVPSPNSYGYTF
-,TRBD1,TRBJ1-6,TRBV7-3,TGTGCCAGCAGCTTGGGGCCCCCGGGACAGTTAAATTCACCCCTCCACTTT,CASSLGPPGQLNSPLHF
few,TRBD1,TRBJ2-7,TRBV10-1,TGCGCCAGCAGGGTGGACAGGGGCGCCTACGAGCAGTACTTC,CASRVDRGAYEQYF
-,-,TRBJ1-4,TRBV4-1,TGCGCCAGCAGCCAAGATAGGCAGGCCGCAACTAATGAAAAACTGTTTTTT,CASSQDRQAATNEKLFF
-,TRBD1,TRBJ1-4,TRBV28,TGTGCCAGCAGATCTAACCGGGACAGGCATCATAATGAAAAACTGTTTTTT,CASRSNRDRHHNEKLFF
once,TRBD1,TRBJ1-5,TRBV2,TGTGCCAGCAGCGAGGGACAGTTGAGCAATCAGCCCCAGCATTTT,CASSEGQLSNQPQHF
-,TRBD1,TRBJ1-2,TRBV7-8,TGTGCCAGCAGCTCCCGGGCCGGGACAGTTTCTTTTGGCTACACCTTC,CASSSRAGTVSFGYTF
-,TRBD1,TRBJ1-1,TRBV5-1,TGCGCCAGCAGAGGAAAGACAGGGGTGGACACTGAAGCTTTCTTT,CASRGKTGVDTEAFF
few,TRBD2,TRBJ2-2,TRBV6-6,TGTGCCAGCAGGGGGACTAGCGGGGGGAACACCGGGGAGCTGTTTTTT,CASRGTSGGNTGELFF
-,-,TRBJ1-5,TRBV28,TGTGCCAGCAGCACGGCAGGGGGCAATCAGCCCCAGCATTTT,CASSTAGGNQPQHF
-,TRBD2,TRBJ2-3,TRBV7-2,TGTGCCAGCAGGCAAGAGTTGGGACTAGTTCCAGATACGCAGTATTTT,CASRQELGLVPDTQYF